The 8 T cell receptor beta chains reported below all come from one sample, sequenced in a study of T cell responses to AZD1222 COVID-19 vaccine. TCRdb's copy holds only in-frame clones and misses some; the assay was immunoSEQ multiplex PCR. The sample lists 130,000 or so clones, 92% occurring once. The sample was peripheral blood, taken on day 0 of AZD1222 vaccination. The source is an adult in good health.

The chain links TRBV27 to TRBJ2-1; the D call may be TRBD1 or TRBD2 (5 bases each). V was clipped by 0 bases and J by 7 bases, with 7 bases between them. The length of the CDR3 is 13 residues. Germline assignment: CDR1 MNHEY and CDR2 SMNVEV (reference sequence). CDR3 bases: TGTGCCAGCAGTTTATCGAGGGGAAATGAGCAGTTCTTC. Its translation: CASSLSRGNEQFF.

This chain joins TRBV7-9 and TRBJ1-2; 8 bases fit TRBD1. Unmatched junction bases numbered 8, after V lost 1 base and J lost 7 bases. This CDR3 contains 15 residues. Germline values: CDR1 SEHNR, CDR2 FQNEAQ (reference sequence). CDR3 in amino acids: CASSLEIGQGSGYTF. The CDR3 DNA is TGTGCCAGCAGCTTAGAGATCGGACAGGGCAGTGGCTACACCTTC.

The chain combines TRBV5-4 with TRBJ1-2; no reliable D call. Trimming took 1 base from V and 1 from J, leaving 14 bases between them. Looked up from germline, CDR1 is SGHNT and CDR2 is YYREEE (reference sequence). There are 16 residues in the CDR3. DNA for the CDR3: TGTGCCAGCAGCTTGACTAATCCGGGGTTTAACTATGGCTACACCTTC. It encodes CASSLTNPGFNYGYTF.

The rearrangement links TRBV28 to TRBJ1-1, with TRBD1 as a possible D gene (6 bases). Germline-derived CDR1 and CDR2 are MDHEN and SYDVKM. The CDR3 spans 15 residues. V was trimmed by 1 base and J by 4 bases, leaving 13 bases between them. CDR3 DNA: TGTGCCAGCAGTTTATTAGGTGGGGGCCCCACTGAAGCTTTCTTT. Protein sequence: CASSLLGGGPTEAFF.

This CDR3 reads CASSLRTGVETNEKLFF. In DNA, the CDR3 is TGTGCCAGCAGCTTGAGGACAGGGGTAGAAACTAATGAAAAACTGTTTTTT. The chain recombines TRBV5-4 with TRBJ1-4; 9 positions agree with TRBD1. The V and J ends lost 1 base and 1 base, in that order; junction bases with no gene match: 5. The CDR3 sequence is 17 residues long. Germline CDR1 SGHNT, CDR2 YYREEE (reference sequence).

The chain employs TRBV5-6 and TRBJ1-3; D possibly corresponds to TRBD1 (5 bases). The germline V gene has CDR1 SGHDT and CDR2 YYEEEE. Trimming stripped 4 bases from V and 1 base from J, with 9 bases between. This CDR3 has 14 amino acids. This chain's CDR3 is CASSAGGSGNTIYF. CDR3 bases: TGTGCCAGCAGCGCCGGGGGTTCTGGAAACACCATATATTTT.

The chain couples TRBV7-8 to TRBJ2-3, with TRBD2 matching 9 bases. The ends lost 4 bases at V and 5 bases at J; junction bases unmatched: 13. The germline V gene encodes CDR1 SGHVS and CDR2 FQNEAQ. This CDR3 spans 17 amino acids. CDR3 protein: CASSSRGTSLREDTQYF. DNA for the CDR3: TGTGCCAGCAGCTCGAGAGGGACTAGCCTTAGAGAAGATACGCAGTATTTT. Together with reference TRBV7-8 and TRBJ2-3, the CDR3 gives the full variable domain: GAGVSQSPRYKVAKRGQDVALRCDPISGHVSLFWYQQALGQGPEFLTYFQNEAQLDKSGLPSDRFFAERPEGSVSTLKIQRTQQEDSAVYLCASSSRGTSLREDTQYFGPGTRLTVL.

The CDR3 region has the DNA TGTGCCAGCAGCTTAGCCGGCGGGGGGACTCGGAACGAGCAGTACTTC. This gives the protein CASSLAGGGTRNEQYF. The chain combines TRBV7-2 with TRBJ2-7, with 8 nucleotides matching TRBD2. The CDR3 spans 16 residues. With 0 bases clipped from V and 5 bases from J, the junction kept 9 bases outside the gene matches. The germline gives CDR1 SGHTA, CDR2 FQGNSA.